This entry features one TCR beta chain sequence. Naive CD8 libraries used roughly 18,000 to 1,000,000 sorted cells and 10%, 30% or 50% RNA. Naive CD8 T cells were picked out by sorting for CD8+CD4-CCR7+CD45RA+. This specimen comes from a study of molecular identifiers for immune sequencing clone quantification. CDR1 is SGDLS, CDR2 YYNGEE, per germline. With V trimmed by 3 bases and J by 6 bases, 10 bases remained unmatched. The CDR3 loop spans 16 amino acids. Preparation methods for the bulk TCR libraries were those previously described, with listed TCR primers. One entry per CDR3 protein, called by TCRdb with MiXCR from the PCR reads. The data contain around 89,000 distinct CDR3 sequences, 15% to 20% of them singletons.

The sequence was collected from a human donor in good health. Some libraries in this study had Jurkat cell RNA spiked in. The chain carries TRBV9 and TRBJ1-4; 8 bases fit TRBD1. Input material: naive CD8+ T cells from blood, with Jurkat cell RNA spiked in. Regarding subset: FACS-sorted CD8+CD4-CCR7+CD45RA+ naive T cells. The CDR3 sequence is CASSAEGSRGHEKLFF. The CDR3 DNA reads as TGTGCCAGCAGCGCAGAGGGTTCCAGGGGGCATGAAAAACTGTTTTTT.